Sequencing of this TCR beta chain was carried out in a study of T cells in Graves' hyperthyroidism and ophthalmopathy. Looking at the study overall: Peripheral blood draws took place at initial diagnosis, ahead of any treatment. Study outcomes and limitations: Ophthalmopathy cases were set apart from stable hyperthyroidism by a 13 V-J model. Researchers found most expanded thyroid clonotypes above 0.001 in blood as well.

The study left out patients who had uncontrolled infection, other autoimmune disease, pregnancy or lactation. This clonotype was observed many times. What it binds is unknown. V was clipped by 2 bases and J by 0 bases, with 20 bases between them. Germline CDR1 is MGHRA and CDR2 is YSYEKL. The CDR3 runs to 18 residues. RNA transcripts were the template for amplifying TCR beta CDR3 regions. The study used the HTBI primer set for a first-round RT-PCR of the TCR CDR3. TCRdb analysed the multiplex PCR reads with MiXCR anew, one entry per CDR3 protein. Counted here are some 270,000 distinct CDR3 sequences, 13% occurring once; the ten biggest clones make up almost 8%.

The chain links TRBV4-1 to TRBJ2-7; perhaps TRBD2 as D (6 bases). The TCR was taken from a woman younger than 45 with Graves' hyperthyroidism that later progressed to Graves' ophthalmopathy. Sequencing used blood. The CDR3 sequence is CASSQQSLHEAGSYEQYF. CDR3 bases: TGCGCCAGCAGCCAACAAAGCCTCCATGAAGCGGGCTCCTACGAGCAGTACTTC.